The 2 T cell receptor beta chains listed next were all sequenced from one sample in a study of shared clonotypes between healthy human individuals. Sequenced by immunoSEQ multiplex PCR; TCRdb stores in-frame clones only, minus some. This table holds millions of clones, 85% to 95% found once. The sequenced sample consisted of naive CD4+ T cells from PBMCs. Subset: CD45RA+ positively selected. These receptors all come from a man aged 18 to 30 in good health. Some clones in this sample may be carry-over from other donors' samples.

The chain uses TRBV6-5 and TRBJ1-2; 8 bases are a match to TRBD1. Germline V gives CDR1 MNHEY, CDR2 SVGAGI. The length of the CDR3 is 16 residues. Unmatched junction bases numbered 13, after V lost 4 bases and J lost 6 bases. The CDR3 sequence: CASSSPGQAGVDGYTF. As DNA, the CDR3 is TGTGCCAGCAGTTCCCCGGGACAGGCGGGTGTCGATGGCTACACCTTC.

CDR3 sequence reads: CASSLQSYEQYF. CDR3 nucleotides: TGTGCCAGCAGCTTGCAGTCCTACGAGCAGTACTTC. The rearrangement joins TRBV5-6 to TRBJ2-7; D call uncertain. CDR3 length: 12 amino acids. The germline V gene encodes CDR1 SGHDT and CDR2 YYEEEE. Trimming removed 1 base from V and 1 base from J, with 3 bases in between.